The rows below give T cell receptor beta chains drawn from one sample of a study of T-cell reconstitution after alpha-beta-depleted transplantation in children. TCRdb passed the PCR reads through MiXCR, listing each CDR3 protein once. The sample contains almost 500,000 distinct CDR3 sequences, around 12% of which appear only once. The starting material was PBMCs from the stem cell graft donor, obtained from the stem cell graft. These receptors all stem from a human donor who donated a stem cell graft to a child with combined immunodeficiency. CDR3s include the opening cysteine and the closing phenylalanine or tryptophan. The D gene is left open where the match is weak. Clone size is given for some rows only: seen once, a few or many times, or a class if the clone is expanded.

v_call	d_call	clone_size	j_call	cdr3_nt	cdr3_aa
TRBV24-1	TRBD1	NA	TRBJ2-5	TGTGCCACCAGTGATACCCCACAGGGGGCTTTCGAGACCCAGTACTTC	CATSDTPQGAFETQYF
TRBV6-2/TRBV6-3	NA	few	TRBJ1-2	TGTGCCAGCAGTTTCCAGGGTATCGGCTACACCTTC	CASSFQGIGYTF
TRBV29-1	NA	NA	TRBJ2-3	TGCAGCACAACCGGGACAAGCACAGATACGCAGTATTTT	CSTTGTSTDTQYF
TRBV13	NA	few	TRBJ2-4	TGTGCCAGCAGCTTAGGGCTAGAATTCAGCATTCAGTACTTC	CASSLGLEFSIQYF
TRBV20-1	TRBD1	many	TRBJ2-3	TGCAGTGCTAGAGATCGGGGCGGCGACAGGGCACCCACAGATACGCAGTATTTT	CSARDRGGDRAPTDTQYF
TRBV5-1	TRBD2	NA	TRBJ2-1	TGCGCCAGCAGCTTGGTAGGACTAGCGGTAGGTGAGCAGTTCTTC	CASSLVGLAVGEQFF
TRBV5-1	NA	NA	TRBJ1-2	TGCGCCAGCAGCTTAGAAACCGGGACGGAAAGAGATGGCTACACCTTC	CASSLETGTERDGYTF
TRBV13	NA	many	TRBJ1-1	TGTGCCAGCAGCCCCCAGGCGAACACTGAAGCTTTCTTT	CASSPQANTEAFF
TRBV7-9	NA	NA	TRBJ2-7	TGTGCCAGCAGCTTAGCGACCCCGGATGGTGCCTACGAGCAGTACTTC	CASSLATPDGAYEQYF
TRBV5-1	TRBD1	few	TRBJ1-1	TGCGCCAACAGGGGGAAGGACACCTTAGGCACTGAAGCTTTCTTT	CANRGKDTLGTEAFF
TRBV5-1	TRBD1	NA	TRBJ1-2	TGCGCCAGCAGCTCTACAGGGGGCACCGATGGCTACACCTTC	CASSSTGGTDGYTF
TRBV14	NA	many	TRBJ2-7	TGTGCCAGCAGCCAATATCTATTCGCCGAGCAGTACTTC	CASSQYLFAEQYF
TRBV6-5	NA	few	TRBJ2-7	TGTGCCAGCAGTTACTCGGGGGGGATGCAGGGGATCACCTACGAGCAGTACTTC	CASSYSGGMQGITYEQYF
TRBV7-6	NA	NA	TRBJ2-7	TGTGCCAGCAGCTTAGTTAATGAGGGGCTCGAGCAGTACTTC	CASSLVNEGLEQYF
TRBV30	NA	few	TRBJ2-6	TGTGCCTGGAATAGTTTAACTGGGGCCAACGTCCTGACTTTC	CAWNSLTGANVLTF
TRBV28	TRBD2	few	TRBJ2-5	TGTGCCAGCTTGGGGGTCGTTGGGAGGGGTCTACAAGAGACCCAGTACTTC	CASLGVVGRGLQETQYF
TRBV7-2	NA	NA	TRBJ1-3	TGTGCCAGCAGCTTAGATTGGGACACCATATATTTT	CASSLDWDTIYF
TRBV9	TRBD1	NA	TRBJ1-1	TGTGCCAGCAGCGCGGACAGGGCCCCCACTGAAGCTTTCTTT	CASSADRAPTEAFF
TRBV6-5	NA	many	TRBJ1-1	TGTGCCAGCGCCAGACAGGACGCGAAATCCAAAGCTTTCTTT	CASARQDAKSKAFF
TRBV20-1	NA	NA	TRBJ2-1	TGCAGTGCTAGGGAGTTCGGCGCTGTCAATGAGCAGTTCTTC	CSAREFGAVNEQFF
TRBV5-5	TRBD1	few	TRBJ1-6	TGTGCCAGCAGCGCCAAACAGGGGAGCTCCTATAATTCACCCCTCCACTTT	CASSAKQGSSYNSPLHF
TRBV14	TRBD1	few	TRBJ2-7	TGTGCCAGCAGCTGGGGACAGGGAGTTTACGAGCAGTACTTC	CASSWGQGVYEQYF
TRBV11-2	TRBD2	NA	TRBJ2-7	TGTGCCAGCAGCTCCGGACTAGCGTTTACCTACGAGCAGTACTTC	CASSSGLAFTYEQYF
TRBV12-3/TRBV12-4	NA	few	TRBJ1-5	TGTGCCAGCAGCCCTAGGGGGGGGTCCCAGCATTTT	CASSPRGGSQHF
TRBV20-1	NA	many	TRBJ2-7	TGCAGTGCTGAAGACAATACCTACGAGCAGTACTTC	CSAEDNTYEQYF